The 5 T cell receptor beta chains below come from one sample, sequenced in a study of blood T cell repertoires in COVID-19 (TCRdb year 2020). Libraries were built with the immunoSEQ multiplex PCR assay. In TCRdb, the immuneACCESS table is reduced to in-frame sequences with V and J assigned. These tables do not hold every clone; where another copy was compared, an unresolved V gene accounts for under half, and the others remain unexplained. The sample yields about 150,000 clones; roughly 82% were counted once. The ten largest clones represent 15% of the sample. The material sequenced was peripheral blood. These receptors were collected from a human donor with acute or convalescent COVID-19. The donor label of this sample is uncertain.

The rearrangement uses TRBV7-8 and TRBJ2-3; a possible D gene is TRBD2 (5 bases). The CDR3 is 16 amino acids. Trimming shortened V by 1 base and J by 1 base, and 12 bases separated the two germline ends. The V gene's germline CDR1 is SGHVS and CDR2 FQNEAQ. CDR3 bases: TGTGCCAGCAGCTTAGGCAAAACGGAGGGCACAGATACGCAGTATTTT. This gives the protein CASSLGKTEGTDTQYF.

The chain employs TRBV14 and TRBJ2-5, with 7 nucleotides matching TRBD1. Germline V gene data show CDR1 as SGHDN and CDR2 as FVKESK. The length of the CDR3 is 16 residues. V dropped 2 bases and J dropped 1; count of bases not matched to a gene: 7. The CDR3 DNA reads TGTGCCAGCAGCCAACGAGGGTCAGGGGGCCAAGAGACCCAGTACTTC. Translation: CASSQRGSGGQETQYF.

This sequence joins TRBV29-1 and TRBJ2-2; the match to TRBD1 covers 9 bases. Germline CDR1 reads SQVTM; CDR2 reads ANQGSEA. The ends lost 4 bases at V and 4 bases at J; junction bases unmatched: 4. The CDR3 covers 14 residues. The CDR3 nucleotides are TGCAGCGTTGGGGGACAGGGTATCACCGGGGAGCTGTTTTTT. It codes for CSVGGQGITGELFF.

The rearrangement joins TRBV12-5 to TRBJ1-1; the D is unclear. The CDR3 runs 13 residues. Germline V gene lookup returns CDR1 LGHNT and CDR2 FRNRAP. V lost 4 bases and J 6 bases, leaving 12 bases between the germline ends. The CDR3 DNA is TGTGCTAGTGGTTCGAACGACACCCCTGAAGCTTTCTTT. The encoded protein is CASGSNDTPEAFF.

V and J are TRBV18 and TRBJ2-7; TRBD1 aligns across 7 bases. Germline V gives CDR1 KGHSH, CDR2 LQKENI. With 5 bases clipped from V and 4 bases from J, the junction kept 8 bases outside the gene matches. The CDR3 contains 14 residues. Written as DNA, the CDR3 is TGTGCCAGCTCATTCGGACAGGCGTTTTACGAGCAGTACTTC. It specifies CASSFGQAFYEQYF.